Below are 24 T cell receptor beta chains sequenced from a single sample in a study of technical replicates of blood from four donors. Profiled with immunoSEQ multiplex PCR; TCRdb holds only in-frame clones, not every one. The table lists 70,000 to 85,000 clones, 92% of them singletons. The specimen sequenced was T cells isolated from PBMCs. The receptor source for this set is a human donor in good health.

The chain employs TRBV10-3 and TRBJ2-1; the D is unclear. V lost 7 bases to trimming and J lost 0 bases, with 13 bases between them. The V gene's germline CDR1 is ENHRY and CDR2 SYGVKD. CDR3 length: 15 amino acids. As DNA, the CDR3 is TGTGCCATCACTTCTTCAAGCGACTCCTACAATGAGCAGTTCTTC. Translated, it gives CAITSSSDSYNEQFF.

This clone was seen only a few times. The J gene is TRBJ1-5, the V gene TRBV2; D remains ambiguous. V was shortened by 6 bases and J by 0 bases, with 12 bases between the two germline ends. CDR1 and CDR2 (germline): SNHLY, FYNNEI. CDR3 length equals 15 residues. In DNA, the CDR3 is TGTGCCAGCAGGAGGGCAGACTATAGCAATCAGCCCCAGCATTTT. This codes for CASRRADYSNQPQHF.

The genes are TRBV11-2 and TRBJ2-5, with TRBD1 identical over 8 bases. From germline, CDR1 is SGHAT and CDR2 FQNNGV. CDR3 length: 17 amino acids. V shed 2 bases, J shed 2 bases, and the junction held 10 bases outside the gene matches. The CDR3 protein is CASSLRTGSYPQETQYF. The DNA of the CDR3 is TGTGCCAGCAGCTTAAGGACAGGGTCCTATCCTCAAGAGACCCAGTACTTC.

The chain employs TRBV9 and TRBJ2-5, with D perhaps matching TRBD1 (5 bases). This CDR3 has 14 residues. The V end was cut by 2 bases, the J end by 1 base, with 9 bases between. Germline V gene lookup returns CDR1 SGDLS and CDR2 YYNGEE. CDR3 loop: CASSVGPTQETQYF. The CDR3 DNA is TGTGCCAGCAGCGTGGGGCCGACCCAAGAGACCCAGTACTTC.

V gene TRBV5-1 combines with J gene TRBJ2-7; D may be TRBD2 (6 bases). In germline, CDR1 is SGHRS, CDR2 YFSETQ. Trimming cost V 4 bases and J 2 bases, with 16 bases left between them. The CDR3 is made up of 15 amino acids. This CDR3 reads CASSATGEPTYEQYF. CDR3 in DNA: TGCGCCAGCAGCGCGACGGGGGAGCCAACCTACGAGCAGTACTTC.

This chain uses TRBV5-1 with TRBJ2-7; 7 bases line up with TRBD1. V lost 4 bases, J lost 2 bases, and 6 bases stayed unmatched. This CDR3 contains 14 residues. The germline V gene has CDR1 SGHRS and CDR2 YFSETQ. This chain's CDR3 is CASSDWTGTYEQYF. The CDR3 nucleotides are TGCGCCAGCAGCGATTGGACAGGCACCTACGAGCAGTACTTC. Variable domain in full (rest from reference TRBV5-1 and TRBJ2-7): KAGVTQTPRYLIKTRGQQVTLSCSPISGHRSVSWYQQTPGQGLQFLFEYFSETQRNKGNFPGRFSGRQFSNSRSEMNVSTLELGDSALYLCASSDWTGTYEQYFGPGTRLTVT.

The rearrangement uses TRBV30 and TRBJ1-2, with 10 bases lining up with TRBD1. Per germline, CDR1 GTSNPN and CDR2 SVGIG (reference sequence). This CDR3 is 15 amino acids long. V shed 2 bases, J shed 8 bases, and the junction held 11 bases outside the gene matches. In DNA, the CDR3 is TGTGCCTGGAGTCAGCCGGGACAGGGGAAGAGGGGCTACACCTTC. Its translation: CAWSQPGQGKRGYTF.

The rearrangement uses TRBV28 and TRBJ2-5, with 8 bases lining up with TRBD1. The ends lost 3 bases at V and 4 bases at J; junction bases unmatched: 4. Looked up from germline, CDR1 is MDHEN and CDR2 is SYDVKM. The CDR3 runs 14 residues. In DNA, the CDR3 is TGTGCCAGCAGTTTGGCAGGGGGCGCAGAGACCCAGTACTTC. As protein: CASSLAGGAETQYF.

The CDR3 nucleotides are TGTGCCAGCAGTCTTAACAATGAGCAGTTCTTC. Translated, it gives CASSLNNEQFF. The chain carries TRBV6-5 and TRBJ2-1; D not certain. The CDR3 has 11 residues. Germline assignment: CDR1 MNHEY and CDR2 SVGAGI. Trimming stripped 5 bases from V and 5 bases from J, with 4 bases between.

This chain links TRBV4-1 with TRBJ1-1; D unresolved. This CDR3 spans 13 amino acids. Germline CDR1 and CDR2: MGHRA and YSYEKL. Trimming cost V 2 bases and J 6 bases, with 10 bases left between them. The CDR3 region has the DNA TGCGCCAGCAGCCAACCCGGTGTCCCTGAAGCTTTCTTT. Protein product: CASSQPGVPEAFF.

The chain couples TRBV27 to TRBJ2-4; D is unresolved. CDR1 and CDR2 from the germline V gene are MNHEY and SMNVEV (reference sequence). The CDR3 is made up of 12 amino acids. Trimming took off 5 bases at V and 2 bases at J, with 4 bases between the two ends. CDR3 DNA: TGTGCCAGCAGTCTTTCCAAAAACATTCAGTACTTC. It translates to CASSLSKNIQYF.

A single count supports this clone. The chain employs TRBV18 and TRBJ1-2; 7 positions match TRBD1. Germline CDR1 KGHSH, CDR2 LQKENI. The CDR3 is made up of 12 amino acids. The trim removed 6 bases at V and 8 bases at J, leaving 6 bases unmatched. The CDR3 sequence: CASSGTEEGYTF. In nucleotides, the CDR3 is TGTGCCAGCTCGGGGACAGAAGAGGGCTACACCTTC.

The gene calls are TRBV27 and TRBJ1-2, with D unclear. From germline, CDR1 is MNHEY and CDR2 SMNVEV (reference sequence). The CDR3 is 15 residues long. The V end was cut by 1 base, the J end by 4 bases, with 13 bases between. This CDR3 reads CASSLFREGLYGYTF. The CDR3 DNA sequence: TGTGCCAGCAGTTTATTTAGGGAGGGCCTCTATGGCTACACCTTC.

This clone has only one observation. V gene TRBV6-1 combines with J gene TRBJ2-2, with D unresolved. Germline CDR1 and CDR2: MNHNS and SASEGT. Deletions cut 6 bases from V and 1 base from J, with 9 bases between. This CDR3 is built from 14 residues. The DNA for the CDR3 is TGTGCCAGCAGATCGGTGTTGAACACCGGGGAGCTGTTTTTT. Translation gives CASRSVLNTGELFF.

The chain is built from TRBV7-4 and TRBJ2-7; D is possibly TRBD1 (6 bases). V lost 5 bases and J lost 3, with 20 bases in between. From germline, CDR1 is SGHVT and CDR2 SQSDAQ. The CDR3 sequence is 16 residues long. The CDR3 sequence is CASSGRTERELYEQYF. In nucleotides, the CDR3 is TGTGCCAGCAGCGGTCGGACAGAAAGGGAACTCTACGAGCAGTACTTC.

This chain links TRBV11-3 with TRBJ1-1, with D maybe TRBD1 (5 bases). This CDR3 spans 15 amino acids. V was cut by 1 base and J by 0 bases, with 9 bases left in between. Germline-derived CDR1 and CDR2 are SGHNT and YENEEA. The DNA for the CDR3 is TGTGCCAGCAGCTTAGTTGGACACATGAACACTGAAGCTTTCTTT. Translating it yields CASSLVGHMNTEAFF.

The chain has TRBV7-2 and TRBJ2-1; TRBD1 is a possible D gene (6 bases). Germline V gene data show CDR1 as SGHTA and CDR2 as FQGNSA. The CDR3 covers 13 residues. The ends were cut back, 7 bases at V and 2 bases at J, with 9 bases in the middle. The CDR3: CASKRGTYNEQFF. The DNA of the CDR3 is TGTGCCAGCAAGAGGGGGACCTACAATGAGCAGTTCTTC.

The chain uses TRBV13 and TRBJ2-3, with 10 positions matching TRBD2. From germline, CDR1 is PRHDT and CDR2 FYEKMQ (reference sequence). With V trimmed by 1 base and J by 1 base, 5 bases remained unmatched. This CDR3 region has 17 residues. The CDR3 reads CASSLELAGDGTDTQYF. The CDR3 bases are TGTGCCAGCAGCTTAGAGCTAGCGGGGGACGGCACAGATACGCAGTATTTT.

The V and J genes are TRBV27 and TRBJ2-7; D is uncertain. V gave up 3 bases and J gave up 5 bases, with 14 bases separating them. CDR1 and CDR2 from the germline V gene are MNHEY and SMNVEV (reference sequence). This CDR3 is 14 amino acids long. In DNA form, the CDR3 reads TGTGCCAGCAGTTTTGTTCCGGGTATTCACGAGCAGTACTTC. Amino acid sequence: CASSFVPGIHEQYF.

The chain is built from TRBV28 and TRBJ1-6, with unresolved D. Trimming removed 2 bases from V and 7 bases from J, with 12 bases in between. This CDR3 comprises 15 residues. Per the germline V gene, CDR1 is MDHEN and CDR2 is SYDVKM. The DNA for the CDR3 is TGTGCCAGCAGTTTAGTTATCCAGTCCAATTCACCCCTCCACTTT. This codes for CASSLVIQSNSPLHF.

The rearrangement uses TRBV29-1 and TRBJ1-1; no clear D. Trimming pared 4 bases from V and 0 bases from J, leaving 12 bases between. Germline V gene sequence: CDR1 SQVTM, CDR2 ANQGSEA. CDR3 size: 14 residues. CDR3 loop: CSVGLASMNTEAFF. CDR3 sequence (DNA): TGCAGCGTTGGACTTGCTTCGATGAACACTGAAGCTTTCTTT.

This clone was seen once. The J gene is TRBJ2-6, the V gene TRBV5-1, with a tentative D call TRBD2 (5 bases). CDR3 length equals 14 residues. Trimming removed 7 bases at V and 8 bases at J, with 16 bases between. Germline V gives CDR1 SGHRS, CDR2 YFSETQ. This chain's CDR3 is CASGIRGSSNVLTF. The CDR3 DNA is TGCGCCAGCGGAATTAGAGGGAGTTCCAACGTCCTGACTTTC.

V gene TRBV10-1 combines with J gene TRBJ2-3; D is ambiguous. This CDR3 has 14 amino acids. With 3 bases removed from V and 1 base from J, the gap between germline ends came to 8 bases. CDR1 WNHNN and CDR2 SYGVQD come from the germline V gene (reference sequence). CDR3 region: CASSDGPGTDTQYF. The CDR3 region has the DNA TGCGCCAGCAGTGATGGTCCGGGCACAGATACGCAGTATTTT.

V gene TRBV6-6 combines with J gene TRBJ1-2, with 8 positions matching TRBD1. CDR3 size: 15 residues. The V and J ends lost 1 base and 8 bases, in that order; junction bases with no gene match: 9. CDR1 is MNHNY, CDR2 SVGAGI, per germline (reference sequence). This CDR3 is CASSYWARGPGGYTF. CDR3 nucleotides: TGTGCCAGCAGTTACTGGGCCAGGGGGCCGGGGGGCTACACCTTC.